This record covers a single T cell receptor beta chain. This clonotype was counted many times. The antigen it recognizes is unknown. Per-base quality was not reported, and no clone a single base away is much larger than it. Systemically healthy Caucasian individuals from Russia, roughly 40 in total and aged about 6 to 95 years, were included as donors. Each donor gave about 11 milliliters of peripheral blood, drawn into EDTA-treated Vacutainer tubes. Ficoll-Paque density-gradient centrifugation was used to isolate PBMCs, with at least 6.5 million per sample. Total RNA, at least 6 micrograms per sample, was extracted from PBMCs with Trizol reagent. The percentages of naive CD45RAhigh/CD27high T cells were determined by flow cytometry on a PBMC aliquot from every donor. The sample belongs to a study of blood T cells in healthy people across ages (dated by TCRdb to the mid-2010s). As for the study more broadly: In model experiments, roughly one uniquely barcoded TCR beta cDNA molecule per two T cells was captured by template switching. Four age groups were formed from the donors: young (average about 16 years), middle-aged (approximately 42), aged (approximately 60) and long-lived (about 80). The study analyzed two additional independent replicas of 1 million unique cDNA reads from the same blood draw for two donors, one aged 18 to 30 and one aged 80 or older. Age-related changes in TCR beta repertoire diversity were measured in the study by deep sequencing normalized with unique cDNA molecular identifiers. Donors of different ages were randomly distributed across sequencing lanes to avoid experimental bias.

The study at large found these results: As age increased, observed TCR beta diversity per million T cells dropped in a roughly linear way, and a significant reduction was already evident by age 40. The percentage of naive T cells measured by flow cytometry correlated strongly with observed TCR beta diversity. The CMV infection status of donors was not known, potentially confounding age-related changes in expanded clonotypes. Estimates of total diversity based on one million sequenced T cells were regarded as lower bounds and as underestimates. Since profiling was done on bulk unsorted PBMCs, naive and antigen-experienced compartments could not be conclusively compared. Compared with the aged group, more naive CD4+ T cells, fewer expanded clones and increased TCR diversity were shown by the long-lived group, suggesting age selection.

CDR1 SQVTM and CDR2 ANQGSEA were looked up in the germline V gene. Trimming removed 6 bases from V and 0 bases from J, leaving 13 bases between the germline ends. The CDR3 spans 14 residues, from the cysteine through the phenylalanine. The sequence is cut down to CDR3 DNA, 42 bases in frame from base 1. The library was produced with 5' RACE. Data came from an Illumina HiSeq 2500. The second PCR ran for roughly 7 to 12 cycles and used a J-beta primer mix along with a sample-barcoded 5' primer. A unique molecular identifier was introduced onto each TCR beta cDNA molecule by a template-switch 5' adaptor carrying 12 random nucleotides. At least 2.5 million CDR3-containing paired-end reads were obtained from each sample. The Mint cDNA synthesis kit, primed by a TRBC-specific oligonucleotide, was used to synthesize first-strand cDNA from all RNA. Following uracil-DNA glycosylase treatment, a first 18-cycle PCR with universal primers M1SS and BC2_uni_R was performed on all cDNA. The authors processed their data as follows. Each sample was normalized by randomly selecting 1 million high-quality reads, each carrying a distinct molecular identifier. Instead of being binned into consensus sequences, reads with shared molecular identifiers were discarded. MiTCR, set to a Q25 quality threshold and the strictest error-elimination algorithm, was used for CDR3 identification, clonotype clustering and error correction. A nonparametric unseen species model with Euler transformation was used to estimate a lower bound on total TCR beta diversity. TCRdb took the public reads, trimmed them with fastp at Q25, ran MiXCR for clone calling and kept in-frame beta chains. One record per CDR3 amino acid sequence lists the most common genes and DNA. The V and J calls shown here were made by TCRdb, not taken from the authors' results. The sample has fewer than 700,000 distinct CDR3 sequences on record, 35% to 50% of them singletons. The ten largest clones represent 25% to 30% of the sample.

Sequenced sample: blood. The chain is assembled from TRBV29-1 and TRBJ2-3, and perhaps TRBD2 as D gene, on 6 matching bases. The receptor was isolated from an elderly man in good health. The DNA is TGCAGCGTGCTGCCGGGGGACAGCACAGATACGCAGTATTTT. It translates to CSVLPGDSTDTQYF.